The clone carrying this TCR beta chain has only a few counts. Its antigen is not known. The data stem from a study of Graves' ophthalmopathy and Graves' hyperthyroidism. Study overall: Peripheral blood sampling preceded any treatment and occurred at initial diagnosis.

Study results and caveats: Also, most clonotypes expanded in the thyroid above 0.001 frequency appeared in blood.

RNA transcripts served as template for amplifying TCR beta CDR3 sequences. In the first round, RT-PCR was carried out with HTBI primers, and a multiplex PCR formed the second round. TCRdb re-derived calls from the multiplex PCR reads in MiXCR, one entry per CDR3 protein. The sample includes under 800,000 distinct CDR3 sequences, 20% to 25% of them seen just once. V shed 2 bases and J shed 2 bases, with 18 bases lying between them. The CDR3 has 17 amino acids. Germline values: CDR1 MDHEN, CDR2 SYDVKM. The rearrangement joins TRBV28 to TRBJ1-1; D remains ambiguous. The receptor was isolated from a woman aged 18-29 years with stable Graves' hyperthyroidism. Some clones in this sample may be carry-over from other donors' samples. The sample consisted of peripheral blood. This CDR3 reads CASSLGQITPVNTEAFF. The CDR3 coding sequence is TGTGCCAGCAGTTTAGGGCAGATCACTCCAGTTAACACTGAAGCTTTCTTT.